Below, 17 T cell receptor beta chains from the same sample are listed, as sequenced in a study of identical twins. TCRdb re-derived calls from the 5' RACE reads in MiXCR, one entry per CDR3 protein. The data contain 600,000 to 700,000 distinct CDR3 sequences, 21% of them singletons. The same sample was also used in a study of T cells expressing NK-cell markers.

The sequencing sample was made of PBMCs. These TCRs come from a young woman in good health.

The V gene is TRBV20-1, the J gene TRBJ2-2; weak D call: TRBD1 (5 bases). The CDR3 consists of 15 residues. V was clipped by 1 base and J by 3 bases, with 12 bases between them. The germline gives CDR1 DFQATT, CDR2 SNEGSKA (reference sequence). CDR3 amino acids: CSARVPQGDTGELFF. The DNA for the CDR3 is TGCAGTGCTAGAGTTCCCCAGGGCGACACCGGGGAGCTGTTTTTT.

The chain uses TRBV10-3 and TRBJ2-7; TRBD2 matches 9 bases. The length of the CDR3 is 13 residues. Germline V gene lookup returns CDR1 ENHRY and CDR2 SYGVKD. J was trimmed by 5 bases and V by 11 bases; bases with no gene match: 10. The CDR3 loop reads CAASGGSGDEQYF. In DNA form, the CDR3 reads TGTGCCGCAAGCGGGGGGAGTGGCGACGAGCAGTACTTC.

The chain combines TRBV20-1 with TRBJ2-1; 7 bases fit TRBD2. With V trimmed by 1 base and J by 3 bases, 3 bases remained unmatched. The CDR3 extends over 14 amino acids. Germline CDR1 reads DFQATT; CDR2 reads SNEGSKA (reference sequence). The CDR3 is CSARASGDYNEQFF. The DNA of the CDR3 is TGCAGTGCTAGAGCCAGCGGGGACTACAATGAGCAGTTCTTC.

The V gene is TRBV20-1, the J gene TRBJ2-3, with 8 bases identical to TRBD2. Germline loops: CDR1 DFQATT, CDR2 SNEGSKA (reference sequence). The trim removed 0 bases at V and 0 bases at J, leaving 11 bases unmatched. The CDR3 spans 18 residues. Written as DNA, the CDR3 is TGCAGTGCTAGAGATCACCGGGGGGGCCGTTTGAGCACAGATACGCAGTATTTT. Its translation is CSARDHRGGRLSTDTQYF.

This clonotype was found many times. This chain connects TRBV6-6 to TRBJ2-1; 11 nucleotides agree with TRBD2. CDR3 length: 13 amino acids. V trimming: 7 bases; J trimming: 10 bases; junction bases outside the gene matches: 6. Germline V gene lookup returns CDR1 MNHNY and CDR2 SVGAGI (reference sequence). As DNA, the CDR3 is TGTGCCAGCAAAGTAGGGACTAGCGGCGAGCAGTTCTTC. Protein: CASKVGTSGEQFF.

This clonotype has more than one count but fewer than ten. The rearrangement joins TRBV10-3 to TRBJ2-2, with 7 bases matching TRBD2. Germline assignment: CDR1 ENHRY and CDR2 SYGVKD. The CDR3 covers 15 residues. After removal of 2 bases from V and 0 bases from J, the junction contained 0 bases not matched to a gene. Here the CDR3 reads CAISERGANTGELFF. DNA of the CDR3: TGTGCCATCAGTGAGCGGGGGGCGAACACCGGGGAGCTGTTTTTT.

This clonotype was counted at least ten times. This chain links TRBV2 with TRBJ1-1; D remains unclear. The CDR3 has 12 amino acids. V dropped 6 bases and J dropped 3 bases, with 8 bases sitting between them. CDR1 SNHLY and CDR2 FYNNEI come from the germline V gene. CDR3 bases: TGTGCCAGCAGCGCCGCAGACACTGAAGCTTTCTTT. Its translation is CASSAADTEAFF.

The chain employs TRBV29-1 and TRBJ2-3; tentative D call: TRBD2 (6 bases). The V and J ends lost 4 bases and 0 bases respectively, with 17 bases between them. The CDR3 has 16 residues. Germline V gene sequence: CDR1 SQVTM, CDR2 ANQGSEA. The CDR3 DNA sequence: TGCAGCGTTGTCGGCCGGGGCGGGGTTAGCACAGATACGCAGTATTTT. Encoded protein: CSVVGRGGVSTDTQYF.

This clonotype showed up many times. This chain joins TRBV29-1 and TRBJ2-5; unclear D gene. V was pared by 4 bases and J by 3 bases, with 9 bases between. The CDR3 contains 12 residues. Per the germline V gene, CDR1 is SQVTM and CDR2 is ANQGSEA. The CDR3 sequence: CSVVDDKETQYF. CDR3 in DNA: TGCAGCGTTGTGGACGACAAAGAGACCCAGTACTTC.

This clonotype has more than one count but fewer than ten. This chain joins TRBV29-1 and TRBJ2-2, with a possible D match to TRBD1 (6 bases). V was cut by 4 bases and J by 4 bases, with 13 bases left in between. Germline V gene lookup returns CDR1 SQVTM and CDR2 ANQGSEA. The length of the CDR3 is 14 residues. Written as DNA, the CDR3 is TGCAGCGTTGCGGGACACGGCAGCACCGGGGAGCTGTTTTTT. Its protein product is CSVAGHGSTGELFF.

J is TRBJ2-7 and V is TRBV27, with 8 bases lining up with TRBD2. The CDR3 runs to 12 residues. Unmatched junction bases numbered 4, after V lost 6 bases and J lost 6 bases. Germline values: CDR1 MNHEY, CDR2 SMNVEV (reference sequence). For the CDR3, the DNA is TGTGCCAGCAGGACCGCGGGGGGCGAGCAGTACTTC. This encodes CASRTAGGEQYF.

This clonotype turned up a few times. This chain joins TRBV10-3 and TRBJ2-3; TRBD1 matches at 7 bases. CDR3 length equals 15 residues. With 0 bases clipped from V and 11 bases from J, the junction kept 11 bases outside the gene matches. Germline CDR1 and CDR2: ENHRY and SYGVKD. The CDR3 DNA reads as TGTGCCATCAGTGAGTCGACTCGGACAGGCCAGAAGCAGTATTTT. Translated, it gives CAISESTRTGQKQYF.

The chain is built from TRBV21-1 and TRBJ1-1; TRBD1, the table's D call, lacks a check against the DNA. TRBV21-1 is recorded as a pseudogene. The CDR3 totals 16 residues. CDR3 sequence (DNA): TGTGCCAGCAGCAAAGCGCTGAGGGGAAGGAGCACTGAAGCTTTCTTT. It encodes CASSKALRGRSTEAFF.

This clonotype was recorded a few times. The V call is TRBV6-5, the J call TRBJ2-7, with a weak D call TRBD1 (5 bases). Trimming pared 3 bases from V and 6 bases from J, leaving 18 bases between. The germline V gene encodes CDR1 MNHEY and CDR2 SVGAGI. CDR3 length: 15 amino acids. CDR3 in amino acids: CASSYSPRDRLEQYF. The CDR3 DNA follows: TGTGCCAGCAGTTATTCACCCAGGGATCGGCTCGAGCAGTACTTC.

In its sample, this clonotype was seen a few times. This chain links TRBV6-2 or TRBV6-3 with TRBJ1-3, with 10 bases aligning to TRBD1. This CDR3 has 16 amino acids. J gave up 7 bases and V 4 bases, and 10 bases lay outside the gene matches. Germline V gene data show CDR1 as MNHEY and CDR2 as SVGEGT. This CDR3 reads CASSSPRDRGRNTIYF. CDR3 coding DNA: TGTGCCAGCAGTTCACCCCGGGACAGGGGCAGGAACACCATATATTTT.

The chain carries TRBV2 and TRBJ2-7; 11 bases map to TRBD2. The CDR3 loop spans 14 amino acids. Trimming at V came to 6 bases and at J to 2 bases, leaving 3 bases not matched to a gene. Germline V CDR1 and CDR2: SNHLY, FYNNEI. CDR3 DNA sequence: TGTGCCAGCAGGGGACTAGCGGCCACCTACGAGCAGTACTTC. This sequence encodes CASRGLAATYEQYF.

This chain connects TRBV5-4 to TRBJ2-1, with TRBD2 matching 7 bases. Germline CDR1 SGHNT, CDR2 YYREEE (reference sequence). CDR3 length equals 15 residues. Germline trimming cut 4 bases from V and 7 bases from J; bases unmatched to any gene: 11. The CDR3 here is CASSTDSNSGNEQFF. CDR3 DNA: TGTGCCAGCAGCACCGACTCCAATAGCGGGAATGAGCAGTTCTTC. Full variable domain (missing parts from reference TRBV5-4 and TRBJ2-1): ETGVTQSPTHLIKTRGQQVTLRCSSQSGHNTVSWYQQALGQGPQFIFQYYREEENGRGNFPPRFSGLQFPNYSSELNVNALELDDSALYLCASSTDSNSGNEQFFGPGTRLTVL.